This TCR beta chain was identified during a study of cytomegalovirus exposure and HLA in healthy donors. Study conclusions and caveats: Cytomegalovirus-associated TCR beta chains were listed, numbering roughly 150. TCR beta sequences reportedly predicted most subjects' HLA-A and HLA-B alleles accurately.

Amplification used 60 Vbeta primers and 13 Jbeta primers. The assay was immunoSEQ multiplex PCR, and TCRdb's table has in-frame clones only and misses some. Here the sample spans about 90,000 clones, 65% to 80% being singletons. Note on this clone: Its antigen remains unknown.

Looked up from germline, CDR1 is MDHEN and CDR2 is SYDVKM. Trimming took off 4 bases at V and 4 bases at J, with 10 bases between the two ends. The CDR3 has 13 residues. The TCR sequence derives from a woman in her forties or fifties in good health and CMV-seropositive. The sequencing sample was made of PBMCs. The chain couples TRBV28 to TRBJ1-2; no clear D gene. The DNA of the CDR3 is TGTGCCAGCAGTTCCCCCGGGGTCTATGGCTACACCTTC. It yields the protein CASSSPGVYGYTF.